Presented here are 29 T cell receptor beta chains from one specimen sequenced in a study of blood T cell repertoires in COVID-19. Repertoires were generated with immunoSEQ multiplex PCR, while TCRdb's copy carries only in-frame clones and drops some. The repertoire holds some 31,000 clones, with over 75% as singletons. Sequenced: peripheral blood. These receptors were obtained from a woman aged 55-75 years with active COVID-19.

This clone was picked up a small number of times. CDR3 region: CASSLSTGTGLFF. DNA for the CDR3: TGTGCCAGCAGTCTGTCGACCGGGACAGGGTTGTTTTTT. The chain links TRBV12-3 or TRBV12-4 to TRBJ1-4; 9 nucleotides match TRBD1. The V and J ends lost 5 bases and 15 bases, in that order; junction bases with no gene match: 10. This CDR3 spans 13 amino acids.

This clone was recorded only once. CDR3 region: CASSQETGTGEQFF. Here the CDR3 DNA reads TGTGCCAGCAGCCAAGAGACAGGGACCGGTGAGCAGTTCTTC. This chain links TRBV4-2 with TRBJ2-1; 7 bases agree with TRBD1. The junction had 5 bases not matched to a gene; V was cut back by 0 bases and J by 9 bases. CDR3 length equals 14 residues. CDR1 and CDR2 (germline): LGHNA, YNFKEQ.

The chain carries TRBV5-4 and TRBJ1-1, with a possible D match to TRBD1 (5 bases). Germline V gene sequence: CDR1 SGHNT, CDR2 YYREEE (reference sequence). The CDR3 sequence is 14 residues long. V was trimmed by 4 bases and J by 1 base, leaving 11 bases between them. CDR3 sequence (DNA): TGTGCCAGCAGCAGGGGCGGCCGGAACACTGAAGCTTTCTTT. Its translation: CASSRGGRNTEAFF. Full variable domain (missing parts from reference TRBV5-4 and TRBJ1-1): ETGVTQSPTHLIKTRGQQVTLRCSSQSGHNTVSWYQQALGQGPQFIFQYYREEENGRGNFPPRFSGLQFPNYSSELNVNALELDDSALYLCASSRGGRNTEAFFGQGTRLTVV.

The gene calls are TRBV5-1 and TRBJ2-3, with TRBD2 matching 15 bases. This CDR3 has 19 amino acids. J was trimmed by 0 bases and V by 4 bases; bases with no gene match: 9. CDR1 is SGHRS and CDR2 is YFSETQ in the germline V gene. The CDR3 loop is CASSLTGLAGGTSTDTQYF. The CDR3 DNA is TGCGCCAGCAGCCTGACGGGACTAGCGGGAGGCACTAGCACAGATACGCAGTATTTT.

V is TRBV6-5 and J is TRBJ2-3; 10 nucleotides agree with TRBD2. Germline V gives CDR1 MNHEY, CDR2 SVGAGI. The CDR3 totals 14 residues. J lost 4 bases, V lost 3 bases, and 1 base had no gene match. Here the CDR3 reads CASSYGLAADTQYF. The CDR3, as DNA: TGTGCCAGCAGTTATGGACTAGCGGCAGATACGCAGTATTTT.

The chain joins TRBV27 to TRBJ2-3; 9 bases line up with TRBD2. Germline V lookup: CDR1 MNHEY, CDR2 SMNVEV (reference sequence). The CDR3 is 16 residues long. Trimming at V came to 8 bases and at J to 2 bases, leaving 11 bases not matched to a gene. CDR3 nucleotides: TGTGCCAGCGGAGTAGCGGGGGCGGGTCCCACAGATACGCAGTATTTT. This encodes CASGVAGAGPTDTQYF.

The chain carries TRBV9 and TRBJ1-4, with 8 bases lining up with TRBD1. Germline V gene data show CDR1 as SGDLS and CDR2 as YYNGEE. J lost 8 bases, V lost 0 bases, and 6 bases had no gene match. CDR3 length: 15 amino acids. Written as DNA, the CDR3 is TGTGCCAGCAGCGTAGGGGGACAGGCGAACGAAAAACTGTTTTTT. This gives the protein CASSVGGQANEKLFF.

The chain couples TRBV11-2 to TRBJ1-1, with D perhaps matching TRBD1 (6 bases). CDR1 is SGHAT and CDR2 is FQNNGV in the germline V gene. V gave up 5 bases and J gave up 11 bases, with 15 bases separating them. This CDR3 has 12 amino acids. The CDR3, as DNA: TGTGCCAGCAGCCTAACCGGGACAACCGCTTTCTTT. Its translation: CASSLTGTTAFF.

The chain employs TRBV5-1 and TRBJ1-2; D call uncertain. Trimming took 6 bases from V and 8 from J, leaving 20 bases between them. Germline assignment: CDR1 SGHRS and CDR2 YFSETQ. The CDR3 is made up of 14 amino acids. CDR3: CASTPRVGSEGYTF. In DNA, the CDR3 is TGCGCCAGCACCCCGCGGGTGGGGAGTGAGGGCTACACCTTC.

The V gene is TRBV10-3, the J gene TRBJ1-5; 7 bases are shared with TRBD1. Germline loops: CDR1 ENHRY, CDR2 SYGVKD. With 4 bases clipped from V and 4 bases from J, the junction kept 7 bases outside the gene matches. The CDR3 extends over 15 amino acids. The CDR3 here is CAISATGEENQPQHF. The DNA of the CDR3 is TGTGCCATCAGTGCTACAGGGGAAGAGAATCAGCCCCAGCATTTT.

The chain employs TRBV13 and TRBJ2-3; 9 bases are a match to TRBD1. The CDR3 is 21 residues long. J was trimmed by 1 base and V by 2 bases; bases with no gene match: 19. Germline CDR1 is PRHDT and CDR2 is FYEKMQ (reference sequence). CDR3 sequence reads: CASSLSRRGARGQGRTDTQYF. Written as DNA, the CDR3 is TGTGCCAGCAGCTTAAGTAGACGAGGGGCTCGGGGACAGGGCCGCACAGATACGCAGTATTTT.

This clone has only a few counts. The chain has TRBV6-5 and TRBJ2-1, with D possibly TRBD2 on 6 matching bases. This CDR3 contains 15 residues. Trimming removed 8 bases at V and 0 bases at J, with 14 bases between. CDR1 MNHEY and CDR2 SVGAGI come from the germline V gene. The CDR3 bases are TGTGCCAGCTCTGAACGGGAGAGCTCCTACAATGAGCAGTTCTTC. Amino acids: CASSERESSYNEQFF.

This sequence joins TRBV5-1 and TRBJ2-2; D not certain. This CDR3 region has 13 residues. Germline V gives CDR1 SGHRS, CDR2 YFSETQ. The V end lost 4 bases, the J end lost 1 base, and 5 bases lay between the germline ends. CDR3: CASSQENTGELFF. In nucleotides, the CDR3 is TGCGCCAGCAGCCAGGAGAACACCGGGGAGCTGTTTTTT.

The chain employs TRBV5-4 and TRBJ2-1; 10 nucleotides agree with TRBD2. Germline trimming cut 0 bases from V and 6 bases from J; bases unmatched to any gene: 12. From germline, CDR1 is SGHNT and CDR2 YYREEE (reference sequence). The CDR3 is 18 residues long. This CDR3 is CASSLDGPSGSRGNEQFF. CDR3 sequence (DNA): TGTGCCAGCAGCTTGGATGGGCCTAGCGGGAGTCGTGGCAATGAGCAGTTCTTC.

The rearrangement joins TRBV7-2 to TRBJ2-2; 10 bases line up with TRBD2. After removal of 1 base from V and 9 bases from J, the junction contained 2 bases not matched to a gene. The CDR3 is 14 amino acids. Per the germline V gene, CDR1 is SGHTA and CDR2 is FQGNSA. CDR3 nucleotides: TGTGCCAGCAGCTTAGATAGCGGGAGGCGGGAGCTGTTTTTT. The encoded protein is CASSLDSGRRELFF.

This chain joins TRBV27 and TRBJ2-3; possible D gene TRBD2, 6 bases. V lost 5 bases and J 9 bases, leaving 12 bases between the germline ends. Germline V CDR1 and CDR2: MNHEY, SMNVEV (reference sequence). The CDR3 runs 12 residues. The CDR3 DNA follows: TGTGCCAGCAGTACCCAGGGAGGCACGCAGTATTTT. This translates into CASSTQGGTQYF.

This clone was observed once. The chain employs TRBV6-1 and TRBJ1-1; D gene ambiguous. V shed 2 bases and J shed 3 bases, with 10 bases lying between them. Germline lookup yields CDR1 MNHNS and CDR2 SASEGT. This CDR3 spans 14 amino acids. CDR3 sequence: CASSEFTAYTEAFF. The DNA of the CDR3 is TGTGCCAGCAGTGAATTTACAGCTTACACTGAAGCTTTCTTT.

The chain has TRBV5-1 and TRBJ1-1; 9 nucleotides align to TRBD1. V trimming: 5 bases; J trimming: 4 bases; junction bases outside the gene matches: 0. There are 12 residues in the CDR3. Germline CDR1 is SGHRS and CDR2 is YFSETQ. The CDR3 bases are TGCGCCAGCAGGACAGGGGGCACTGAAGCTTTCTTT. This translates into CASRTGGTEAFF.

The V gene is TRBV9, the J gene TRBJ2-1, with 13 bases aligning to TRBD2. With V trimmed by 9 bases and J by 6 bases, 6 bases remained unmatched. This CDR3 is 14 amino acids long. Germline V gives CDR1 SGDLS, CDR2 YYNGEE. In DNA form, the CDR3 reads TGTGCCACCCTCGGGACTAGCGGGACCAATGAGCAGTTCTTC. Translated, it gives CATLGTSGTNEQFF.

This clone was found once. The CDR3, as DNA: TGTGCCAGCAGCTTAGCGTGGCTAGCGAATACCTACAATGAGCAGTTCTTC. This encodes CASSLAWLANTYNEQFF. V usage is TRBV7-2 and J usage is TRBJ2-1; TRBD2 is a possible D gene (6 bases). The CDR3 spans 17 residues. The V end lost 0 bases, the J end lost 2 bases, and 14 bases lay between the germline ends. Germline V gene data show CDR1 as SGHTA and CDR2 as FQGNSA.

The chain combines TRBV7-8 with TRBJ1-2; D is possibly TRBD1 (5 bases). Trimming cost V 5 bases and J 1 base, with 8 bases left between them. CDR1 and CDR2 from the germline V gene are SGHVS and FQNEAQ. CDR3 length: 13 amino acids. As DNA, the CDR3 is TGTGCCAGCAGCCAGACAGTTAACTATGGCTACACCTTC. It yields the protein CASSQTVNYGYTF.

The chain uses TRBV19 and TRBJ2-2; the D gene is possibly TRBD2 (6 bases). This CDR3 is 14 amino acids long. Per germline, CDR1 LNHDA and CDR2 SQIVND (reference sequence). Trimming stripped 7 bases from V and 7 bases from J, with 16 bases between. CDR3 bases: TGTGCCAGTAATCGCGGGCTAGCGAACGGGGAGCTGTTTTTT. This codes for CASNRGLANGELFF. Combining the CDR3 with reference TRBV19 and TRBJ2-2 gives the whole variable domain DGGITQSPKYLFRKEGQNVTLSCEQNLNHDAMYWYRQDPGQGLRLIYYSQIVNDFQKGDIAEGYSVSREKKESFPLTVTSAQKNPTAFYLCASNRGLANGELFFGEGSRLTVL.

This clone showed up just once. The CDR3 reads CASSYSRNSGANVLTF. CDR3 DNA: TGTGCCAGCAGTTACTCGCGTAACTCTGGGGCCAACGTCCTGACTTTC. The rearrangement joins TRBV6-5 to TRBJ2-6; no definite D call. V lost 0 bases and J 0 bases, leaving 6 bases between the germline ends. The germline V gene encodes CDR1 MNHEY and CDR2 SVGAGI. This CDR3 comprises 16 residues.

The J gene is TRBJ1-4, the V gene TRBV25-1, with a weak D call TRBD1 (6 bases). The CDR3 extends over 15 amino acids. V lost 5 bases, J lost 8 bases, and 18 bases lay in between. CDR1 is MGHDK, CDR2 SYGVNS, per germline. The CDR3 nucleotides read TGTGCCAGCAGTCCCCGGGGGGGGCTCCAGGAAAAACTGTTTTTT. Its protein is CASSPRGGLQEKLFF.

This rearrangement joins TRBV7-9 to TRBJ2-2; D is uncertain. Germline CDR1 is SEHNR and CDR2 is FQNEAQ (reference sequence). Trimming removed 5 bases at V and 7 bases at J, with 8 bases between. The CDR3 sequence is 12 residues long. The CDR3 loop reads CASSTRSGELFF. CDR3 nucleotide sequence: TGTGCCAGCAGCACGCGGAGCGGGGAGCTGTTTTTT.

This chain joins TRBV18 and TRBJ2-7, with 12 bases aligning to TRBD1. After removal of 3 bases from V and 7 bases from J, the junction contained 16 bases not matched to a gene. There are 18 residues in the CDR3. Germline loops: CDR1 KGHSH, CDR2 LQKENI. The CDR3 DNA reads TGTGCCAGCTCACCGCCTTTGCTCTCGGGACAGGGGGCTGGTGAGCAGTACTTC. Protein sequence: CASSPPLLSGQGAGEQYF.

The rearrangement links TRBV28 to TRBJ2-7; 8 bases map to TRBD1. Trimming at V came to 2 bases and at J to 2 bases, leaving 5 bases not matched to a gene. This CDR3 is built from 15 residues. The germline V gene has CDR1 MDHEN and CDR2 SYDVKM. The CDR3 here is CASSLTPGGPYEQYF. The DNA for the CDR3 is TGTGCCAGCAGTTTAACCCCAGGGGGCCCCTACGAGCAGTACTTC. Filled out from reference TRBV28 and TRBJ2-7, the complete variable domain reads DVKVTQSSRYLVKRTGEKVFLECVQDMDHENMFWYRQDPGLGLRLIYFSYDVKMKEKGDIPEGYSVSREKKERFSLILESASTNQTSMYLCASSLTPGGPYEQYFGPGTRLTVT.

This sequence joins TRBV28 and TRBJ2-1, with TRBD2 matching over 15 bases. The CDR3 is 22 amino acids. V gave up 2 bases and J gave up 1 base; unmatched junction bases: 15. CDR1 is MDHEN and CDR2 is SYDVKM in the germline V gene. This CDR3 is CASSLGLAGGPKKVKSYNEQFF. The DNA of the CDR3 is TGTGCCAGCAGTTTAGGACTAGCGGGAGGGCCGAAAAAGGTAAAGTCCTACAATGAGCAGTTCTTC.

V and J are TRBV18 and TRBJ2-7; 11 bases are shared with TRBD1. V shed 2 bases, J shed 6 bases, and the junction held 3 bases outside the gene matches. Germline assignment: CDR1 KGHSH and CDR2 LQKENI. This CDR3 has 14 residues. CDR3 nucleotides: TGTGCCAGCTCACCAATGGGACAGGGGGGCGAGCAGTACTTC. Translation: CASSPMGQGGEQYF. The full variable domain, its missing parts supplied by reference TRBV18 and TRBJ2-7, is NAGVMQNPRHLVRRRGQEARLRCSPMKGHSHVYWYRQLPEEGLKFMVYLQKENIIDESGMPKERFSAEFPKEGPSILRIQQVVRGDSAAYFCASSPMGQGGEQYFGPGTRLTVT.